The T cell receptor beta chain described here comes from a study of beta chain features in type 1 diabetes (dated 2018 in TCRdb). With respect to the entire study: Mean age, gender distribution, total cell number and subset yield were not different between patients and healthy donors. A total of about 110 million sorted cells were examined across all samples, and the number of cells per subset was strongly correlated with RNA yield. In the study, TCRB repertoires of sorted circulating CD4+ T cell subsets from recently diagnosed type 1 diabetes patients were compared with those of matched healthy donors. Regulatory and stem cell-like memory subsets were isolated from only 8 patients and roughly 8 healthy donors, whereas naive and central memory subsets came from all 30 or so donors.

The CDR3 covers 16 residues, taking in both the cysteine and the phenylalanine. Just CDR3 DNA is preserved here, 48 bases in frame from base 1. CDR1 and CDR2 are drawn from the germline V gene (reference sequence): LNHNV, YYDKDF. Trimming at the junction amounts to 0 bases on V and 1 base on J, and the germline ends lie 9 bases apart. The entire amount of isolated RNA was reverse transcribed using the High Capacity cDNA Reverse Transcription Kit, so the sequenced TCRB transcripts were expressed ones. Deep immunoSEQ sequencing was performed on naive, central memory and regulatory T cell samples, with an average of roughly 4 million total reads per sample. Sorted cells were lysed in RLT buffer, and RNA was extracted using DNase-treated RNeasy Micro or Mini kits according to cell number. To prevent cross-contamination, each cell subset was processed individually, whereas patient and healthy donor samples were processed jointly. TCRB sequences were amplified from cDNA with the immunoSEQ multiplex PCR, producing 87-bp fragments spanning the CDR3 region. Amplicons were sequenced on the Illumina HiSeq platform. Per the source publication's procedure: Synthetic template baselines were used to correct PCR bias computationally, reads within Hamming distance 2 were collapsed, and singletons that could not be merged were discarded. Reads were aligned against IMGT to assign V, D and J genes, CDR3 length and insertions or deletions at six rearrangement sites. Clonotype counts were normalized to sorted cell number within each subset before computing true diversity and Gini coefficients with the tcR R package. Repertoire sharing was quantified using the overlap coefficient calculated on TCRB nucleotide sequences. As a proxy for the pre-selection repertoire, out-of-frame TCRB sequences from naive cells were analyzed. In its TCRdb copy, this immuneACCESS table keeps in-frame sequences only and misses some clones. Where compared with another copy, unresolved V genes explain less than half of these, and the others have no known cause. Clone size and the V and J calls come from that table; the DNA yielded D and trimming. The sample data list 300,000 or so clones, and roughly 14% of these were observed just once. 0.015% of the sample is in the top ten clones.

On this clone itself: Its target antigen remains unknown. No per-base quality is available; no much larger clone lies one base away.

A single peripheral blood draw of approximately 120 mL on average was collected from each donor into heparinised tubes. Using a panel that included CD45RO, CCR7, CD25, CD127, CD95 and CD27, naive, central memory, regulatory and stem cell-like memory CD4+ T cells were sorted on a BD FACSAria II. All sorted populations exceeded 95% purity. PBMCs were isolated immediately by Lymphoprep density gradient centrifugation and stained directly without culture. So that batch effects would be minimized, each experiment stained and sorted samples in pairs, pairing one healthy donor with one patient. Study-level results and caveats: Because the HLA sub-analyses included only small numbers of individuals, any influence of HLA type on TCRB rearrangement was left unresolved. Shorter templates might have been favored by PCR, but patient and control samples were amplified and corrected together, so both groups would have been affected equally by any skew. Naive, central memory and regulatory TCRB repertoires appeared to be more similar among patients than among healthy donors. Patients with type 1 diabetes made fewer insertions and deleted more nucleotides at VDJ recombination sites, implying thymic rearrangement abnormalities. In all four CD4+ subsets, TCRB CDR3 length was moderately but significantly shorter in type 1 diabetes patients. Sequencing cDNA rather than genomic DNA could over-represent highly expressing activated cells, although activation and CD3 levels did not differ between groups.

The sample was naive CD4+ T cells from blood. The cell subset or site label on this specimen signifies: true naive CD4+ T cells. The clonotype comes from a woman aged 18 to 35 with type 1 diabetes. Here the chain combines TRBV15 and TRBJ2-2, with TRBD1 perhaps the D gene, on 5 matching bases. The nucleotide sequence reads as follows: TGTGCCACCAGCAGAGAAGGGGATATGAACACCGGGGAGCTGTTTTTT. The encoded protein is CATSREGDMNTGELFF.